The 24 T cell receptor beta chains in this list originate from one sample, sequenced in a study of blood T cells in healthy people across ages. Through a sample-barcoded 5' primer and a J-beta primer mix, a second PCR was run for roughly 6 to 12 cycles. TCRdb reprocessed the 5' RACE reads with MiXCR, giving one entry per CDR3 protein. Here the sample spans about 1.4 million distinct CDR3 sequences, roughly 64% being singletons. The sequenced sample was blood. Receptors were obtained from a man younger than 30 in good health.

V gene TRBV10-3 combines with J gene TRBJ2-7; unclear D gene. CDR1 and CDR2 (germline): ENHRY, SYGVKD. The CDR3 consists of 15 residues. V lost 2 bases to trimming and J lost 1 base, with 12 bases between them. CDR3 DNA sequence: TGTGCCATCAGTGAGGCGCCTGATTTATCCTACGAGCAGTACTTC. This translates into CAISEAPDLSYEQYF.

The CDR3 DNA reads as TGTGCCAGCAGTGGAGACAGGAGGAACACTGAAGCTTTCTTT. It is translated as CASSGDRRNTEAFF. The chain carries TRBV2 and TRBJ1-1; D perhaps matches TRBD1 (6 bases). Trimming pared 4 bases from V and 1 base from J, leaving 10 bases between. This CDR3 comprises 14 residues. Per germline, CDR1 SNHLY and CDR2 FYNNEI.

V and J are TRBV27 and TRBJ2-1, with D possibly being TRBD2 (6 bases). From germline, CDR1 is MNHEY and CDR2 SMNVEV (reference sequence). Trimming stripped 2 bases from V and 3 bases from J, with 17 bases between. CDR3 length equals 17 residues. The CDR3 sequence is CASSLSAGGNSYNEQFF. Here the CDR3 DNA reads TGTGCCAGCAGTTTAAGCGCTGGGGGGAATAGCTACAATGAGCAGTTCTTC.

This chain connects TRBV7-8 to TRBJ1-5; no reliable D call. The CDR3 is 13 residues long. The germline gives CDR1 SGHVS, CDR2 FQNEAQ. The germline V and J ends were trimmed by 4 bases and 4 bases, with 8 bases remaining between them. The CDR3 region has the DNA TGTGCCAGCAGCTCAACGCCAAATCAGCCCCAGCATTTT. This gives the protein CASSSTPNQPQHF. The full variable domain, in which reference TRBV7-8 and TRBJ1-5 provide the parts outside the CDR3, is GAGVSQSPRYKVAKRGQDVALRCDPISGHVSLFWYQQALGQGPEFLTYFQNEAQLDKSGLPSDRFFAERPEGSVSTLKIQRTQQEDSAVYLCASSSTPNQPQHFGDGTRLSIL.

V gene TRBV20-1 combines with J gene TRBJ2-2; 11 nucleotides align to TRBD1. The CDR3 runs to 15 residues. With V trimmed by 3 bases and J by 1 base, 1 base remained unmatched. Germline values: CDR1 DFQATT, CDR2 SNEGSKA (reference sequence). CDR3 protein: CSARGQGGNTGELFF. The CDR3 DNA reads TGCAGTGCTAGGGGACAGGGGGGGAACACCGGGGAGCTGTTTTTT.

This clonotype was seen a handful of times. CDR3 in DNA: TGTGCCAGCAGTGATGGGAATTCACCCCTCCACTTT. It encodes CASSDGNSPLHF. V and J are TRBV6-4 and TRBJ1-6; D unresolved. The CDR3 runs 12 residues. In germline, CDR1 is MRHNA, CDR2 SNTAGT. V lost 3 bases and J 7 bases, leaving 4 bases between the germline ends.

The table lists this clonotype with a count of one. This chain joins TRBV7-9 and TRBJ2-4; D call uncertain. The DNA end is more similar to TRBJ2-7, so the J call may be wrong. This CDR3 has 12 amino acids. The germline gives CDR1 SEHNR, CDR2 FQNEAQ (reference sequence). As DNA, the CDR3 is TGTGCCAGCGGCCCCGTAGTTTTCGAGCAGTACTTC. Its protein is CASGPVVFEQYF.

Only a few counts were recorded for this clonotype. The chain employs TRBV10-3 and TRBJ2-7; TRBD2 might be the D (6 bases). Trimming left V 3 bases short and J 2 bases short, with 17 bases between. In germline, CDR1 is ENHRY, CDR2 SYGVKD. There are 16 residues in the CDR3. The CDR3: CAISDGGGLRPYEQYF. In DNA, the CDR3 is TGTGCCATCAGTGATGGGGGAGGCCTTCGGCCCTACGAGCAGTACTTC.

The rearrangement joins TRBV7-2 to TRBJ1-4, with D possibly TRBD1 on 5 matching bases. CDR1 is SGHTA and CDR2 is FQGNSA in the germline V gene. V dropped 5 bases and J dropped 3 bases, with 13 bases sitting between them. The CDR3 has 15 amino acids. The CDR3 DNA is TGTGCCAGCAGCCCGCGGGGGTACTCTAATGAAAAACTGTTTTTT. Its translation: CASSPRGYSNEKLFF.

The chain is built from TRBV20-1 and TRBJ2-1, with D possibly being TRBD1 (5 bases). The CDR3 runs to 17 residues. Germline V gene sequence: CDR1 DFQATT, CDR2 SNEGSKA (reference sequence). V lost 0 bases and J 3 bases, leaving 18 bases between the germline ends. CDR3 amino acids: CSARDPKGAGHYNEQFF. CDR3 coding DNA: TGCAGTGCTAGAGACCCAAAAGGGGCAGGGCACTACAATGAGCAGTTCTTC.

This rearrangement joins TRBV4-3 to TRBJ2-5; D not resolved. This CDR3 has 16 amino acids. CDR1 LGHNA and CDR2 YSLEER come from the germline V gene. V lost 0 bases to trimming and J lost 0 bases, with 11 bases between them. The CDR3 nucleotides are TGCGCCAGCAGCCAAGAAGAAACGGAATACCAAGAGACCCAGTACTTC. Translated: CASSQEETEYQETQYF.

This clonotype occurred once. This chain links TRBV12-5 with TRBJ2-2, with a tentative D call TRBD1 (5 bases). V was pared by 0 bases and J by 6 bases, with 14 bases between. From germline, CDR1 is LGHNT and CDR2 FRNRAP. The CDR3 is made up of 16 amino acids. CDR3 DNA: TGTGCTAGTGGTTTGGTACGAGACAGTATCCCCGGGGAGCTGTTTTTT. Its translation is CASGLVRDSIPGELFF.

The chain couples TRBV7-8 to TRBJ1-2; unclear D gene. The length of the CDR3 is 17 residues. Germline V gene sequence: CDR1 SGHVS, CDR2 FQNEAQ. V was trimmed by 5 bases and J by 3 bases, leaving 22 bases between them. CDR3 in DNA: TGTGCCAGCAGCCAAAGACGACTAGGGCGCCGGGACTATGGCTACACCTTC. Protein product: CASSQRRLGRRDYGYTF.

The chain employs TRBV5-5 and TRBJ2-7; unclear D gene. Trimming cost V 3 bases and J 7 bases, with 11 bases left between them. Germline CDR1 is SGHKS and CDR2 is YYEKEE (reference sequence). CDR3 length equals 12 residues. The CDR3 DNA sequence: TGTGCCAGCAGCTACGGAGAAAATGAGCAGTACTTC. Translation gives CASSYGENEQYF.

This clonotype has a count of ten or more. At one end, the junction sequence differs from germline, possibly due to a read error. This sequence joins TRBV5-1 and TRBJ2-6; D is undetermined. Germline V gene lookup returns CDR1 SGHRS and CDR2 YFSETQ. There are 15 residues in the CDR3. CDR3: CASSPRSSGANVLTF. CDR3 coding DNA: TGTGCCAGCAGCCCTAGGAGCTCTGGGGCCAACGTCCTGACTTTC.

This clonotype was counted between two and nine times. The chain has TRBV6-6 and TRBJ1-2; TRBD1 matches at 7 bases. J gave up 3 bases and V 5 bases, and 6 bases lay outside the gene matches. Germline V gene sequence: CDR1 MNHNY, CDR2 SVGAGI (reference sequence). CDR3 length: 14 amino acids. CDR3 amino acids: CASSADREDYGYTF. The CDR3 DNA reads TGTGCCAGCAGTGCCGACAGGGAAGACTATGGCTACACCTTC.

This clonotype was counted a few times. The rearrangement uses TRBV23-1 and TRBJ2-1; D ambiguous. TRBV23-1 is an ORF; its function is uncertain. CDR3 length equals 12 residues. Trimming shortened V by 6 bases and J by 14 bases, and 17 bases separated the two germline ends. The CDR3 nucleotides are TGCGCCAGCAGACCTACTCGAAGTAACGAGTTCTTC. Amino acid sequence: CASRPTRSNEFF.

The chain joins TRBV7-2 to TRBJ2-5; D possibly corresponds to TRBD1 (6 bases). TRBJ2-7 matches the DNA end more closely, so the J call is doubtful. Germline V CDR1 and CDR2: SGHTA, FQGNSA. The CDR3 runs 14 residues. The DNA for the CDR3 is TGTGCCAGCAGCCGGACCACCATGGGGGCCGAGCAGTACTTC. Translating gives CASSRTTMGAEQYF.

Here the CDR3 DNA reads TGTGCCAGCTCACCACCTCCGGACAGGACGACCTACGAGCAGTACTTC. It yields the protein CASSPPPDRTTYEQYF. The gene calls are TRBV18 and TRBJ2-7; TRBD1 aligns across 7 bases. Germline V gives CDR1 KGHSH, CDR2 LQKENI. The CDR3 extends over 16 amino acids. Unmatched junction bases numbered 7, after V lost 0 bases and J lost 2 bases.

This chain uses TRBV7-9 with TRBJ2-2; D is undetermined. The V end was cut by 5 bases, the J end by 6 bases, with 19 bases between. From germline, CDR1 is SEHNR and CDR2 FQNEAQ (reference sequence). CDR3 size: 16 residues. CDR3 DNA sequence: TGTGCCAGCAGCCAAGAAGTGACCGGATCGGCCGGGGAGCTGTTTTTT. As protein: CASSQEVTGSAGELFF.

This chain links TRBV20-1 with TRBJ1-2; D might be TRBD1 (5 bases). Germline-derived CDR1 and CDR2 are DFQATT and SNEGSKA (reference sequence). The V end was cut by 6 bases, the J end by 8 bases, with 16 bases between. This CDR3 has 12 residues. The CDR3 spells CSARAPGGGYTF. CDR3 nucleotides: TGCAGTGCCAGGGCCCCGGGAGGGGGCTACACCTTC.

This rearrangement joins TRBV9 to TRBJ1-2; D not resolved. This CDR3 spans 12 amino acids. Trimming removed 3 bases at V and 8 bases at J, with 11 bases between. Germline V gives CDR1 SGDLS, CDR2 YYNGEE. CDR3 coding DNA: TGTGCCAGCAGCGGCGGGGAGAACGGCTACACCTTC. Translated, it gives CASSGGENGYTF.

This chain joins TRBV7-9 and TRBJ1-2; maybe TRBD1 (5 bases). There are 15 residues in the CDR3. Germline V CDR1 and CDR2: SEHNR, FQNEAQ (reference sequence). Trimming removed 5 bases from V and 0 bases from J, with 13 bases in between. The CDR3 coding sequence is TGTGCCAGCAGCCCTCGGGACCGTCCTAACTATGGCTACACCTTC. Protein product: CASSPRDRPNYGYTF.

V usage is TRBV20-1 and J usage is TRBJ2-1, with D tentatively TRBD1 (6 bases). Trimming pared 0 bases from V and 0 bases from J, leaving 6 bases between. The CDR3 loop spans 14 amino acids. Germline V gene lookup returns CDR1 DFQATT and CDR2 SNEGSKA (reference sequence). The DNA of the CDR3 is TGCAGTGCTAGAGAAGGGGGCTCCTACAATGAGCAGTTCTTC. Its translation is CSAREGGSYNEQFF.